This T cell receptor beta chain stems from a study of human T cells and chemical hapten exposure. General study points: There was no change with DPC sensitization in TCRs above 1 in 1000 frequency.

The time point: healthy volunteer bleed at 2 weeks. The total RNA was obtained from whole blood that was not fractionated. A single record per CDR3 protein comes from TCRdb applying MiXCR to the RACE reads. The sample yields 130,000 or so distinct CDR3 sequences, about 9.4% seen once. Germline V CDR1 and CDR2: DFQATT, SNEGSKA (reference sequence). The CDR3 is 13 amino acids. With V trimmed by 5 bases and J by 5 bases, 7 bases remained unmatched. Note on this clonotype: Its antigen is unknown.

The chain joins TRBV20-1 to TRBJ2-7, with 9 positions matching TRBD1. Material for sequencing was whole blood. The sequence was obtained from a male donor in good health. Some clones in this sample may be carry-over from other donors' samples. This CDR3 reads CSAELQGANEQYF. In nucleotides, the CDR3 is TGCAGTGCTGAACTACAGGGGGCGAACGAGCAGTACTTC.